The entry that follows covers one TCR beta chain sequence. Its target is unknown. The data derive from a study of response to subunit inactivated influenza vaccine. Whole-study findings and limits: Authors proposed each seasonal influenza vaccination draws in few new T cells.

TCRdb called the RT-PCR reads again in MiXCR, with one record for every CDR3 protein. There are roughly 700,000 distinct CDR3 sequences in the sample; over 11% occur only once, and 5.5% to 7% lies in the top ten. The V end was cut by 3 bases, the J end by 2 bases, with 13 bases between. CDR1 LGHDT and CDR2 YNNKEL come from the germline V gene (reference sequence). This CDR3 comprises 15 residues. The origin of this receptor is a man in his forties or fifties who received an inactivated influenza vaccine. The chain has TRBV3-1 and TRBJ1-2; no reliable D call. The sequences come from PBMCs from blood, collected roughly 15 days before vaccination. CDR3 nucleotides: TGTGCCAGCAGCCACGACGGACTAAAAAACTATGGCTACACCTTC. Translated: CASSHDGLKNYGYTF.